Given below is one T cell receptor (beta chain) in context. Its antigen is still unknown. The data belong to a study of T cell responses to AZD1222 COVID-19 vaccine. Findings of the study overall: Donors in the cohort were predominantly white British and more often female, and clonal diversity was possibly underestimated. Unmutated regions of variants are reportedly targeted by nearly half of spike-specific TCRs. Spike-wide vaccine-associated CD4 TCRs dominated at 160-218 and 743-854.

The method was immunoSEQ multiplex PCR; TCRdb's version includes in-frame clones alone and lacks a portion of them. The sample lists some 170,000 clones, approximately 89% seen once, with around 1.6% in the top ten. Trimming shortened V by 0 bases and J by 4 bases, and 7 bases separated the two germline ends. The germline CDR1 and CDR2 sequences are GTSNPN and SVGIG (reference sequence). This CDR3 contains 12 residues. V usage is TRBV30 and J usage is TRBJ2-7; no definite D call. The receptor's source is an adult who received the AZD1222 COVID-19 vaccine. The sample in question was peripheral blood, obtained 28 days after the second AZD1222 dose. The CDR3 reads CAWSVNSYEQYF. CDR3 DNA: TGTGCCTGGAGTGTTAATTCTTACGAGCAGTACTTC.